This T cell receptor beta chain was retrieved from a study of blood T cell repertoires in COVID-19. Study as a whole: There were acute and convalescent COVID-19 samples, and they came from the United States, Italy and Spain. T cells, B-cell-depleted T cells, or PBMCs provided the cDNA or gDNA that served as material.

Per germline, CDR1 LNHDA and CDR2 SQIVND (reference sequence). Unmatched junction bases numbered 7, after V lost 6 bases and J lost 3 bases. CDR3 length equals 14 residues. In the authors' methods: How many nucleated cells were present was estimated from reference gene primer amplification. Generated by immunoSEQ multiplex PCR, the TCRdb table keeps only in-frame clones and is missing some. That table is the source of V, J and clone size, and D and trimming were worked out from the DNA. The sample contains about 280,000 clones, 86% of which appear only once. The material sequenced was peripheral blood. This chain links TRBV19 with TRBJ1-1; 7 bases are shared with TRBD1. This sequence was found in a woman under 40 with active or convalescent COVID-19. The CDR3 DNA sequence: TGTGCCAGTAGGAAGGACAGGTTCGACACTGAAGCTTTCTTT. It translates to CASRKDRFDTEAFF.